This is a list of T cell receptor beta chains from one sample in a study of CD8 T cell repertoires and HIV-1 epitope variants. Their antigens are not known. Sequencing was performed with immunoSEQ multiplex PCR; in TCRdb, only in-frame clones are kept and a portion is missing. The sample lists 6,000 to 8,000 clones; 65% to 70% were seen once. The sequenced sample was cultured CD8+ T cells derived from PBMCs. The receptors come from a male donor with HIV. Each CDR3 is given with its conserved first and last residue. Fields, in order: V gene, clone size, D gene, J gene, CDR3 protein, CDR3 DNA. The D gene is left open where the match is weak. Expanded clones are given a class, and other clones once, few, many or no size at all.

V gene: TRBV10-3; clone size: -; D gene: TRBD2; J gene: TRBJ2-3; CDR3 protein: CAISEPTSGGRTDTQYF; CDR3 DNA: TGTGCCATCAGTGAGCCGACTAGCGGGGGACGCACAGATACGCAGTATTTT
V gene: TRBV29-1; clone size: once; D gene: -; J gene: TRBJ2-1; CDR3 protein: CSVDSTGGQLNNEQFF; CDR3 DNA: TGCAGCGTCGACTCGACGGGGGGACAGTTAAACAATGAGCAGTTCTTC
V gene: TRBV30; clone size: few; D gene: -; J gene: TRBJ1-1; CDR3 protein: CAWSVQDFHSLNTEAFF; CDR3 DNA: TGTGCCTGGAGTGTACAAGACTTCCACTCATTGAACACTGAAGCTTTCTTT
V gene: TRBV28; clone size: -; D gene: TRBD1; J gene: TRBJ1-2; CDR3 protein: CASSFAGTGNYGYTF; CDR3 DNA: TGTGCCAGCAGTTTCGCCGGGACAGGGAACTATGGCTACACCTTC
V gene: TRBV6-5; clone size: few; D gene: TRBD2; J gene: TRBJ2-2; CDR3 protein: CASSYSAGGNTGELFF; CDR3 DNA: TGTGCCAGCAGTTACTCGGCGGGGGGGAACACCGGGGAGCTGTTTTTT
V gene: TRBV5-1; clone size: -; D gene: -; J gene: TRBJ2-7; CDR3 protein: CASSKAGPELLTYEQYF; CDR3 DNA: TGCGCCAGCAGCAAGGCAGGTCCAGAACTGCTTACTTACGAGCAGTACTTC
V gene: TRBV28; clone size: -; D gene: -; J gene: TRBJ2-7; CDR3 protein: CASSPDGTLAYEQYF; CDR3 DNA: TGTGCCAGCAGCCCCGACGGGACGTTAGCATACGAGCAGTACTTC
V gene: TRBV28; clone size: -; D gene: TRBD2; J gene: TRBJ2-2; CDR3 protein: CASSLGLAGNTGELFF; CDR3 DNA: TGTGCCAGCAGTTTAGGGTTAGCGGGTAACACCGGGGAGCTGTTTTTT
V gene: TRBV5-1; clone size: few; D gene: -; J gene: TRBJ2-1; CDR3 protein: CASSLEGETYNEQFF; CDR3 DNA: TGCGCCAGCAGCTTGGAAGGAGAGACCTACAATGAGCAGTTCTTC
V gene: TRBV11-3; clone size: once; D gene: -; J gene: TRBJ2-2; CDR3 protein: CASSLLAIGELFF; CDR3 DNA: TGTGCCAGCAGCTTACTAGCGATCGGGGAGCTGTTTTTT
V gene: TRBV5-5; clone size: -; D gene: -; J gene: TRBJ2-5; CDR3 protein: CASSPRGLKSQETQYF; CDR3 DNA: TGTGCCAGCAGCCCGCGTGGTCTGAAGTCTCAAGAGACCCAGTACTTC
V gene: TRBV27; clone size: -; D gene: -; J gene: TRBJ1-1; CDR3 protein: CASREQNTEAFF; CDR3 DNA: TGTGCCAGCAGGGAACAGAACACTGAAGCTTTCTTT
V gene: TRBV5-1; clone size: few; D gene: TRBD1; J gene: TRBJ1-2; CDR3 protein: CASSTNFDRADYGYTF; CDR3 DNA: TGCGCCAGCAGCACAAACTTCGACAGGGCTGACTATGGCTACACCTTC
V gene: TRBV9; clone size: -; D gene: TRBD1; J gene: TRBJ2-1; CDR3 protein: CASSVTGGSHNEQFF; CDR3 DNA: TGTGCCAGCAGCGTCACAGGGGGCTCTCACAATGAGCAGTTCTTC
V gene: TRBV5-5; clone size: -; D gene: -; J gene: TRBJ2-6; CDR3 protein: CASSLAEHPSGANVLTF; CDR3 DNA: TGTGCCAGCAGCTTGGCCGAGCACCCCTCTGGGGCCAACGTCCTGACTTTC
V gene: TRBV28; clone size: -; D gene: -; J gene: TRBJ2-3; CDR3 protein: CASRGGREQGTDTQYF; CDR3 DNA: TGTGCCAGCAGGGGGGGGCGGGAACAGGGGACAGATACGCAGTATTTT
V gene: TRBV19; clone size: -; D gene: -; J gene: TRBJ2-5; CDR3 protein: CASSIVGVETQYF; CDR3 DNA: TGTGCCAGTAGTATAGTAGGGGTAGAGACCCAGTACTTC
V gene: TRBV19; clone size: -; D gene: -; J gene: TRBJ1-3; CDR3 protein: CASSAGQFGNTIYF; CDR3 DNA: TGTGCCAGTAGTGCTGGACAGTTTGGAAACACCATATATTTT
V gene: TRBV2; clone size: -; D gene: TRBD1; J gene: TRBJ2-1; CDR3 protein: CASRLPGQVENEQFF; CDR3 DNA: TGTGCCAGCAGACTTCCGGGACAGGTAGAAAATGAGCAGTTCTTC
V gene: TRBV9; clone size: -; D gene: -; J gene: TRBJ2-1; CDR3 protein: CASSVGSNEQFF; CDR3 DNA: TGTGCCAGCAGCGTAGGATCCAATGAGCAGTTCTTC
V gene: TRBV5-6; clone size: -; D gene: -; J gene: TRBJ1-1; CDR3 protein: CASSFGNRAGNTEAFF; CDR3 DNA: TGTGCCAGCAGCTTCGGGAACAGGGCTGGGAACACTGAAGCTTTCTTT
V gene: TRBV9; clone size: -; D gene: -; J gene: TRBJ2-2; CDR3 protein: CASSPNTGELFF; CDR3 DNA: TGTGCCAGCAGCCCTAACACCGGGGAGCTGTTTTTT
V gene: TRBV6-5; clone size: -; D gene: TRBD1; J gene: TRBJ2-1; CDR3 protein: CASSKGTGRFHEQFF; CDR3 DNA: TGTGCCAGCAGTAAGGGGACAGGGAGGTTTCATGAGCAGTTCTTC
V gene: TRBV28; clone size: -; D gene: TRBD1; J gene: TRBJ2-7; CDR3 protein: CASSRDRVNEQYF; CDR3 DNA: TGTGCCAGCAGCCGGGACAGGGTAAACGAGCAGTACTTC
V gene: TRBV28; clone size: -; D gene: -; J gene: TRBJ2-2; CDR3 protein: CASKPDIHTGELFF; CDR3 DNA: TGTGCCAGCAAACCGGACATACACACCGGGGAGCTGTTTTTT
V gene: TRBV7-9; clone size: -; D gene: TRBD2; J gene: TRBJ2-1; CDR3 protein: CASSLVASGDYNEQFF; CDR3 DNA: TGTGCCAGCAGCTTAGTGGCTAGCGGGGACTACAATGAGCAGTTCTTC
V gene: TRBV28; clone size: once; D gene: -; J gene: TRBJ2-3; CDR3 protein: CASSLTLSTDTQYF; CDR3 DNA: TGTGCCAGCAGCTTGACTCTTAGCACAGATACGCAGTATTTT
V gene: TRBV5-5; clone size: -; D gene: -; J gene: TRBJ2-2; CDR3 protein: CASSFETSSKGELFF; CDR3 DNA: TGTGCCAGCAGCTTTGAGACCTCTTCCAAGGGGGAGCTGTTTTTT
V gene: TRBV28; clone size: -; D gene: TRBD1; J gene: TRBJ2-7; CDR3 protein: CASIPGTGRWNEQYF; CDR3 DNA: TGTGCCAGCATCCCCGGGACAGGGAGGTGGAACGAGCAGTACTTC
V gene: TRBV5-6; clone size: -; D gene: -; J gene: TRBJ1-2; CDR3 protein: CASSEGPLYGYTF; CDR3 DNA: TGTGCCAGCAGCGAAGGGCCTCTCTATGGCTACACCTTC
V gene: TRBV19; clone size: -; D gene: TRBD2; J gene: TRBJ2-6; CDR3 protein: CASTRGGYRSFSGANVLTF; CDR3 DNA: TGTGCCAGTACGAGGGGAGGGTACAGGTCCTTCTCTGGGGCCAACGTCCTGACTTTC
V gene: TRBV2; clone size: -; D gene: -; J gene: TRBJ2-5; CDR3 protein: CASSAPAGYQETQYF; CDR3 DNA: TGTGCCAGCAGTGCCCCGGCAGGTTACCAAGAGACCCAGTACTTC